This T cell receptor beta chain was captured by sequencing in a study of T cells in Graves' hyperthyroidism and ophthalmopathy (dated by TCRdb to between 2018 and 2021). As for the study more broadly: Peripheral blood was collected at initial diagnosis, before any treatment. Once sampling was done, hyperthyroidism patients were given methimazole at a starting dose of 30 mg daily, whereas ophthalmopathy patients were given high-dose intravenous methylprednisolone. In addition, the study compared T-cell repertoires in thyroid tissue and in blood from roughly 6 Graves' hyperthyroidism patients. TCR V-J signatures able to tell the groups apart were searched for in a discovery cohort of some 97 patients, of whom approximately 40 had Graves' ophthalmopathy and 57 had stable Graves' hyperthyroidism. For training and testing, the 110 or so patients in the discovery cohort were randomly divided in a 7:3 ratio. An independent validation cohort of about 19 hyperthyroidism patients and roughly 16 patients who later progressed to ophthalmopathy tested prospective prediction of ophthalmopathy. The paper describes TCR Vbeta CDR3 sequencing of 135 peripheral blood samples, made up of 43 ophthalmopathy patients, around 78 hyperthyroidism patients and about 17 progressor patients.

This clonotype was seen ten or more times. What this receptor recognizes is not known. Base qualities are not provided; no much larger clone lies one nucleotide away. V sheds 6 bases and J sheds 7 bases, leaving 12 bases between their ends. From the cysteine through the phenylalanine, the CDR3 covers 12 amino acids. Of all the DNA, just the CDR3 is kept, 36 bases in frame from base 1. CDR1 and CDR2 (SGHNT, YENEEA) derive from the germline V gene. Graves' hyperthyroidism was defined as stable when no progression to ophthalmopathy occurred over 18 months of follow-up. Hyperthyroidism patients were newly diagnosed, with disease duration under 2 months, and aged 18 to 65 years. The study excluded patients with uncontrolled infections, other autoimmune diseases, pregnancy or lactation. Clinical symptoms, serum thyroxine and TRAb, thyroid ultrasound, and orbital computed tomography formed the basis for the diagnoses. PBMCs were separated from around 9.1 ml of fresh peripheral blood using Ficoll-Paque density gradient centrifugation. Trizol reagent was used to extract total RNA, and RNA quality was then checked on an Agilent 2100 Bioanalyzer.

What the study reported, not specific to this receptor: In validation, progression to ophthalmopathy was predicted by the model with almost 71% sensitivity and under 85% specificity, a median of around 5.9 months before onset. Most expanded thyroid clonotypes (frequency above 0.001) were also found in blood, which suggests that blood repertoires may mirror thyroid immune responses. Sample size was not statistically predetermined, and blinding of investigators to group allocation was not performed. In cross-validation, a model built on a 13 V-J signature told ophthalmopathy apart from stable hyperthyroidism with 87.88% sensitivity and about 81% specificity, and in testing the same model reached 80%/75%.

Amplification of TCR beta CDR3 regions was carried out from RNA transcripts. A first-round RT-PCR of the TCR CDR3 used the HTBI primer set with the Qiagen OneStep RT-PCR kit. The libraries were constructed in a second round of multiplex PCR and then size-selected and purified. Sequencing of the libraries was done on an Illumina HiSeq2000 using paired-end 100 bp reads. The authors processed their data as follows. SOAPnuke was used to process the raw data, throwing out any read that contained adapters or uncalled bases, had a mean Phred below 15, or lacked an exact constant-primer or identifier match. COPE v1.2.5 was used to merge high-quality paired reads, and clonotypes were defined as unique nucleotide sequences. MiTCR v1.1 was used to align clonotypes to the IMGT TRBV, TRBD and TRBJ reference segments. The analysis was restricted to V-J combinations with a frequency above 0.0001, which together covered roughly 99% of the repertoires. A TCS score was defined as the ratio of F50 (clonal expansion) to E x V (chaos), with BLOSUM62-based TCRdist applied between CDR3 peptides within each V-J. Welch's t-statistics and random forest reduced fewer than 550 V-J features to roughly 13, which were used in a naive Bayes classifier (R e1071). TCRdb reworked the public reads: Q25 trimming with fastp, MiXCR clone assembly, productive beta chains retained. Each CDR3 protein gets just one entry, which takes the most common genes and DNA from the rows behind it. The V and J calls, along with clone size, are taken from TCRdb and not from the paper's own processing. The sample has 190,000 or so distinct CDR3 sequences on record, 15% to 20% of them singletons. Around two fifths of the sample lies in the top ten.

Rearrangement joined TRBV11-3 to TRBJ1-2; perhaps TRBD1 is the D gene, with 5 bases matching. The receptor comes from a man aged 35-49 years with Graves' hyperthyroidism. The sequencing sample was made of blood. The nucleotide sequence is TGTGCCAGCAGGACGGGGACGGGTGGCTACACCTTC. Protein translation: CASRTGTGGYTF. Extended through the reference TRBV11-3 and TRBJ1-2 proteins, this CDR3 yields the full variable domain: EAGVVQSPRYKIIEKKQPVAFWCNPISGHNTLYWYLQNLGQGPELLIRYENEEAVDDSQLPKDRFSAERLKGVDSTLKIQPAELGDSAVYLCASRTGTGGYTFGSGTRLTVV.